This T cell receptor beta chain was recorded in a study of T cell changes during pregnancy in multiple sclerosis. Using immunoSEQ multiplex PCR, the repertoire was profiled, and TCRdb retains in-frame clones only, with some absent. The sample includes under 55,000 clones, 93% of them seen just once. V lost 0 bases to trimming and J lost 10 bases; unmatched junction nucleotides: 12. The CDR3 has 16 residues. The starting material was peripheral blood, obtained in the second trimester of pregnancy. This chain joins TRBV6-7 and TRBJ2-1, with 7 positions matching TRBD2. TRBV6-7 qualifies as an ORF whose function is uncertain. The origin of this receptor is a female donor with multiple sclerosis, enrolled in a pregnancy study. CDR3 in amino acids: CASSYSNAGAEEEQFF. The DNA of the CDR3 is TGTGCCAGCAGTTACTCGAATGCGGGAGCCGAAGAGGAGCAGTTCTTC.